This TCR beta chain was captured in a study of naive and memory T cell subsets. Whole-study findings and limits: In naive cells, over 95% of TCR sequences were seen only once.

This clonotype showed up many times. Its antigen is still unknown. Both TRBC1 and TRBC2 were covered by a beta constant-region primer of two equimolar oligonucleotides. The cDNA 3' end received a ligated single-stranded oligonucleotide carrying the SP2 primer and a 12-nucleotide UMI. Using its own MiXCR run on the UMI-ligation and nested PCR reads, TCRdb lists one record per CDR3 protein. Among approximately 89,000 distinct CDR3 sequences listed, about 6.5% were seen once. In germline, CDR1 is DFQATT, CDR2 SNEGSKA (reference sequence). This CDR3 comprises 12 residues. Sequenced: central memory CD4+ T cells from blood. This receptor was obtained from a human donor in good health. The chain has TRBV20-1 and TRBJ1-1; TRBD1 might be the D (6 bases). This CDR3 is CSVAGEDTEAFF. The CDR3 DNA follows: TGCAGCGTTGCAGGGGAGGACACTGAAGCTTTCTTT.